This TCR beta chain originates from a study of control samples from healthy donors and cancer patients. The table came from immunoSEQ multiplex PCR; TCRdb's copy has only in-frame clones and leaves some out. The sample lists about 160,000 clones, 70% to 90% occurring once. Sequenced input: blood. This TCR came from a man aged 30-40 years in good health.

DNA of the CDR3: TGTGCCAGCAGCTCCACAGATACGCAGTATTTT. Protein sequence: CASSSTDTQYF. This sequence joins TRBV7-2 and TRBJ2-3; no clear D. Trimming removed 4 bases at V and 2 bases at J, with 1 base between. Germline V gives CDR1 SGHTA, CDR2 FQGNSA. The CDR3 is made up of 11 amino acids.